This T cell receptor (beta chain) stems from a study of PD-L1 blockade in urothelial cancer. The ends lost 1 base at V and 3 bases at J; junction bases unmatched: 3. The CDR3 is 13 amino acids. Per the germline V gene, CDR1 is SQVTM and CDR2 is ANQGSEA. Measured with immunoSEQ multiplex PCR; TCRdb has only the in-frame clones, and not every one. The sample includes about 22,000 clones, around 87% of them seen just once. This clone appeared a few times. The sequence came from a woman in her sixties or seventies with urothelial cancer. Material: PBMCs, obtained around atezolizumab (anti-PD-L1) treatment. V usage is TRBV29-1 and J usage is TRBJ2-7; 7 nucleotides match TRBD2. The DNA of the CDR3 is TGCAGCGTTGAAGGGGAGGGATTCTACGAGCAGTACTTC. Protein product: CSVEGEGFYEQYF.